This is a list of T cell receptor beta chains from one sample in a study of multiple sclerosis patients with progressive multifocal leukoencephalopathy. TCRdb keeps only in-frame clones here, not all; method: immunoSEQ multiplex PCR. Here the sample spans some 28,000 clones, approximately 85% being singletons. Sequencing used PBMCs, obtained from a patient treated with natalizumab. The source of these receptors is a young woman with progressive multifocal leukoencephalopathy. Each CDR3 is given with its conserved first and last residue. The D gene is left open where the match is weak. A clone size is listed for some rows: how often the clone was seen (once, few, many), or a class if it is expanded.

clone size	V gene	J gene	D gene	CDR3 length	CDR3 DNA	CDR3 protein
.	TRBV5-1	TRBJ2-7	.	15	TGCGCCAGCAGCTTGGGGGTGTCGGCAACCTACGAGCAGTACTTC	CASSLGVSATYEQYF
.	TRBV7-8	TRBJ1-2	.	16	TGTGCCAGCAGCTTCCCCTTAGGAGACGGACACTATGGCTACACCTTC	CASSFPLGDGHYGYTF
.	TRBV11-2	TRBJ2-7	.	12	TGTGCCAGCAGCGTGACAGGATACGAGCAGTACTTC	CASSVTGYEQYF
.	TRBV28	TRBJ1-1	TRBD1	18	TGTGCCAGCAGTTTACCCCCTCCTACAGGGGTCACCCACACTGAAGCTTTCTTT	CASSLPPPTGVTHTEAFF
.	TRBV7-8	TRBJ1-1	.	14	TGTGCCAGCAGCCACCGCAGGTGGGGCACTGAAGCTTTCTTT	CASSHRRWGTEAFF
.	TRBV15	TRBJ2-1	.	14	TGTGCCACCAGCAGAGATCCAGGGGACAATGAGCAGTTCTTC	CATSRDPGDNEQFF
.	TRBV7-8	TRBJ2-7	TRBD2	15	TGTGCCAGCAGCTTAGGGCTAGCGGGAGTCTACGAGCAGTACTTC	CASSLGLAGVYEQYF
.	TRBV7-9	TRBJ2-1	.	14	TGTGCCAGCAGCTTAGAGGCAGTTTACAATGAGCAGTTCTTC	CASSLEAVYNEQFF
.	TRBV13	TRBJ2-2	.	14	TGTGCCAGCAGCCCGAAAAAACAGGCCAGGGAGCTGTTTTTT	CASSPKKQARELFF
.	TRBV19	TRBJ2-2	.	15	TGTGCCAGTAGGGGAGGGGGCGTCAACACCGGGGAGCTGTTTTTT	CASRGGGVNTGELFF
few	TRBV28	TRBJ1-6	.	18	TGTGCCAGCAGTGCGCCTCCCTCCTTAAGCTCCTATAATTCACCCCTCCACTTT	CASSAPPSLSSYNSPLHF
.	TRBV30	TRBJ1-1	.	11	TGTGCCTGGAGTCTCGGAGAAGTGAAATTCTTT	CAWSLGEVKFF
.	TRBV4-1	TRBJ2-3	TRBD2	15	TGCGCCAGCAGCCAAATAGGACTAGCCCCAGATACGCAGTATTTT	CASSQIGLAPDTQYF
.	TRBV28	TRBJ2-7	.	14	TGTGCCAGCAGTTCAATAACAGGAACTTACGAGCAGTACTTC	CASSSITGTYEQYF
.	TRBV6-4	TRBJ2-2	.	16	TGTGCCAGCAGTGACTCGGACGGAAAGAACACCGGGGAGCTGTTTTTT	CASSDSDGKNTGELFF
.	TRBV6-5	TRBJ2-3	.	13	TGTGCCAGCAGTTTTCCGGGACTAGATACGCAGTATTTT	CASSFPGLDTQYF
.	TRBV5-1	TRBJ1-1	.	14	TGCGCCAGCAGCTTGGGCCACTTCGTAACTGAAGCTTTCTTT	CASSLGHFVTEAFF
.	TRBV5-8	TRBJ2-6	TRBD1	19	TGTGCCAGCAGTTTCGACGGGACAGGGAATGGAGATGGGGCCAACGTCCTGACTTTC	CASSFDGTGNGDGANVLTF
.	TRBV10-2	TRBJ2-7	.	12	TGCGCCAGCAGTGACCTCCCCTACGAGCAGTACTTC	CASSDLPYEQYF
.	TRBV5-1	TRBJ2-7	TRBD1	15	TGCGCCAGCAGTTTCCGGGACAGGGGGGCTTACGAGCAGTACTTC	CASSFRDRGAYEQYF
.	TRBV4-2	TRBJ2-2	.	15	TGTGCCAGCAGCCAAGAGTCAAGAACAACCGGGGAGCTGTTTTTT	CASSQESRTTGELFF
once	TRBV5-5	TRBJ2-7	.	13	TGTGCCAGCAGCTTGGAAAGGGCCTACGAGCAGTACTTC	CASSLERAYEQYF
few	TRBV2	TRBJ1-3	.	15	TGTGCCAGCAGTGATGAGGACGGAGCTGGAAACACCATATATTTT	CASSDEDGAGNTIYF
once	TRBV30	TRBJ1-1	.	12	TGTGCCTGGAACCAGGGGACCCCTGAAGCTTTCTTT	CAWNQGTPEAFF
.	TRBV4-1	TRBJ1-2	.	14	TGCGCCAGCAGCCCCCAAGGAGGGAACTATGGCTACACCTTC	CASSPQGGNYGYTF
.	TRBV4-3	TRBJ2-2	TRBD2	15	TGCGCCAGCAGCCAAGGGGCAGCGGGAACCGGGGAGCTGTTTTTT	CASSQGAAGTGELFF
.	TRBV19	TRBJ2-3	TRBD2	15	TGTGCCAGTACGGGACGGCGGGAGGAGATGGATACGCAGTATTTT	CASTGRREEMDTQYF
.	TRBV29-1	TRBJ2-3	TRBD2	19	TGCAGCGTTGATGGTGTGCGACTAGCGGGGGGAGGGAGCACAGATACGCAGTATTTT	CSVDGVRLAGGGSTDTQYF
.	TRBV20-1	TRBJ1-1	.	10	TGCAGTGCTCCCTTCCCTGAAGCTTTCTTT	CSAPFPEAFF
.	TRBV7-9	TRBJ2-5	TRBD2	15	TGTGCCAGCAGCTTAGGGACTAGCACGAAAGAGACCCAGTACTTC	CASSLGTSTKETQYF
.	TRBV6-1	TRBJ2-1	TRBD2	15	TGTGCCAGCAGTGACCATAGCGGGAGTAACAATGAGCAGTTCTTC	CASSDHSGSNNEQFF
.	TRBV27	TRBJ2-6	.	12	TGTGCCAGCGGGGCTGGGGCCAACGTCCTGACTTTC	CASGAGANVLTF